This TCR beta chain is from a study of identifying expanded T cells in peripheral blood. This table comes from immunoSEQ multiplex PCR, and its TCRdb copy is limited to in-frame clones, with some not included. The sample yields fewer than 65,000 clones, about 90% seen once. Notes on the study in general: Over approximately two and four weeks, about 16 and 20 clones changed, versus approximately 1.2 between replicates. Roughly two-week clone count variance significantly increased as total template count grew.

Healthy donors had no documented immune events, such as infections, while sampled. Of note for this clone: Its antigen is unidentified.

Sample: blood. The clonotype originates from a person aged 18-70 years in good health.

The CDR3 region has the DNA TGCAGCGTTGCGACCGGCTACACCTTC. This codes for CSVATGYTF. J is TRBJ1-2 and V is TRBV29-1; D unresolved. Deletions cut 4 bases from V and 8 bases from J, with 5 bases between. The CDR3 consists of 9 residues. Germline lookup yields CDR1 SQVTM and CDR2 ANQGSEA.